This TCR beta chain was identified during a study of T cell changes during pregnancy in multiple sclerosis (dated 2019 in TCRdb). Background on the whole study: The study looked at changes in the T cell repertoire across pregnancy in women with multiple sclerosis.

The library was obtained by the immunoSEQ multiplex PCR assay. TCRdb retrieved this table from immuneACCESS and kept in-frame rearrangements only. Not all clones are present; in checked studies, unresolved V genes account for under half, and no reason is known for the remainder. The sample has about 49,000 clones on record, roughly nine tenths of them singletons. The ten largest clones capture around 0.38% of the sample. Germline trimming amounts to 4 bases on V and 0 bases on J, with 8 as the count of junction bases outside the gene matches. Including cysteine and phenylalanine, the CDR3 has 17 amino acids. Only the CDR3 DNA stays, 51 bases, in frame from base 1. The germline V gene yields SGDLS for CDR1 and YYNGEE for CDR2. Note on this clone: The specificity of this receptor is unknown. No base qualities exist here, and no much larger clone lies one base off it.

The clonotype was recovered from a female donor in good health, enrolled as a control in a pregnancy study. Recombination linked TRBV9 to TRBJ2-3, with 10 bases matching TRBD1. This sample comprised CD4+ T cells from peripheral blood mononuclear cells, obtained in the second trimester of pregnancy. The nucleotide sequence reads TGTGCCAGCAGCCCACGGACAGGGGGGACTAGCACAGATACGCAGTATTTT. Translated, this is CASSPRTGGTSTDTQYF.